What follows are 26 T cell receptor beta chains derived from one specimen sequenced in a study of CD8+CD57+ T cells in acquired aplastic anemia. The TCR beta profiling, which covered VDJ combination and CDR3 sequence, was carried out using genomic DNA as the template. TCRdb fed the reads into MiXCR, producing one record per CDR3 protein. Here the sample spans approximately 130,000 distinct CDR3 sequences, around two fifths being singletons. Sample: sorted CD4+, CD8+, or CD8+CD57+ T cells (not recorded which) from PBMCs. These receptors all come from a human donor in good health, serving as a control.

In its sample, this clonotype was seen many times. The CDR3 DNA reads as TGCGCCAGCAGCATAGGGACAGGGGGATCGGGAGAGACCCAGTACTTC. Encoded protein: CASSIGTGGSGETQYF. V and J are TRBV5-1 and TRBJ2-5; 11 nucleotides align to TRBD1. In germline, CDR1 is SGHRS, CDR2 YFSETQ. V trimming: 4 bases; J trimming: 4 bases; junction bases outside the gene matches: 9. This CDR3 is 16 amino acids long.

This clonotype has only a few counts. The chain is built from TRBV10-3 and TRBJ2-5; D remains ambiguous. CDR1 is ENHRY, CDR2 SYGVKD, per germline. Trimming took 3 bases from V and 4 from J, leaving 6 bases between them. The CDR3 runs 12 residues. CDR3 protein: CAISDRSETQYF. The CDR3, as DNA: TGTGCCATCAGTGACCGGTCAGAGACCCAGTACTTC.

The genes are TRBV2 and TRBJ2-3, with 14 positions matching TRBD2. V shed 4 bases and J 6 bases; nucleotides not matched to a gene: 9. The CDR3 totals 17 residues. Germline CDR1 SNHLY, CDR2 FYNNEI. The chain's CDR3 is CASSAGTSGSVKDTQYF. Here the CDR3 DNA reads TGTGCCAGCAGTGCAGGGACTAGCGGGAGTGTTAAGGATACGCAGTATTTT.

V usage is TRBV27 and J usage is TRBJ1-2, with 10 bases matching TRBD1. V shed 5 bases, J shed 4 bases, and the junction held 13 bases outside the gene matches. The CDR3 is 17 amino acids. Germline assignment: CDR1 MNHEY and CDR2 SMNVEV (reference sequence). The DNA for the CDR3 is TGTGCCAGCAGTCTTAACCCGACAGGGGGCGCTTCCTATGGCTACACCTTC. This sequence encodes CASSLNPTGGASYGYTF.

This clonotype was counted many times. The chain has TRBV9 and TRBJ1-2; D perhaps matches TRBD1 (5 bases). V dropped 0 bases and J dropped 0 bases, with 15 bases sitting between them. CDR3 length: 17 amino acids. From germline, CDR1 is SGDLS and CDR2 YYNGEE. Here the CDR3 reads CASSVAPATDSNYGYTF. The CDR3 bases are TGTGCCAGCAGCGTAGCACCTGCGACAGACTCTAACTATGGCTACACCTTC.

This chain uses TRBV6-1 with TRBJ2-5; 11 positions agree with TRBD2. Germline assignment: CDR1 MNHNS and CDR2 SASEGT. The CDR3 contains 20 residues. The junction had 18 bases not matched to a gene; V was cut back by 2 bases and J by 4 bases. CDR3: CASSETDASSGGPWRETQYF. CDR3 coding DNA: TGTGCCAGCAGTGAAACCGATGCGTCTAGCGGGGGGCCCTGGCGAGAGACCCAGTACTTC.

This clonotype was seen at least ten times. The V and J genes are TRBV20-1 and TRBJ2-1; perhaps TRBD2 as D (5 bases). The CDR3 totals 16 residues. The V end lost 0 bases, the J end lost 4 bases, and 16 bases lay between the germline ends. Looked up from germline, CDR1 is DFQATT and CDR2 is SNEGSKA (reference sequence). In nucleotides, the CDR3 is TGCAGTGCTAGAGATCGTTTCAGCGGTTCTTACAATGAGCAGTTCTTC. Translating it yields CSARDRFSGSYNEQFF.

The chain combines TRBV25-1 with TRBJ1-2; possibly TRBD1 for D (5 bases). CDR3 length: 12 amino acids. Germline CDR1 and CDR2: MGHDK and SYGVNS. Trimming stripped 6 bases from V and 8 bases from J, with 13 bases between. The CDR3 DNA reads as TGTGCCAGCAGCCCCTATCGGGGGGGCTACACCTTC. Amino acids: CASSPYRGGYTF.

The chain uses TRBV6-1 and TRBJ2-7; D is undetermined. Germline CDR1 is MNHNS and CDR2 is SASEGT. V was trimmed by 6 bases and J by 7 bases, leaving 10 bases between them. This CDR3 is built from 11 residues. The CDR3 is CASRCESEQYF. The CDR3 coding sequence is TGTGCCAGCAGGTGTGAGAGTGAGCAGTACTTC.

In this sample, this clonotype turned up many times. The genes are TRBV5-1 and TRBJ1-6; D uncertain. The CDR3 spans 15 residues. Trimming removed 2 bases from V and 7 bases from J, with 13 bases in between. Germline V CDR1 and CDR2: SGHRS, YFSETQ. As DNA, the CDR3 is TGCGCCAGCAGCTTTAGGCTTACGGAGAATTCACCCCTCCACTTT. Amino acids: CASSFRLTENSPLHF.

For this clonotype: This may be a read error, as it is one base from a much larger clone. The final CDR3 position lacks the conserved phenylalanine or tryptophan, pointing to a likely read error. V and J are TRBV6-2 or TRBV6-3 and TRBJ1-2; D is ambiguous. The V gene lost 3 bases and the J gene lost 8 bases, with 10 bases spanning the gap. CDR1 is MNHEY, CDR2 SVGEGT, per germline. CDR3 length: 12 residues. The CDR3 here is CASSYSAVGYTS. The DNA for the CDR3 is TGTGCCAGCAGTTATTCCGCGGTCGGCTACACCTCC.

By share, this clonotype ranks as medium-sized (0.01 to 0.1%). In nucleotides, the CDR3 is TGTGCCACCAGTGATTCGGACACGGGAGGGGATGAGCAGTTCTTC. The encoded protein is CATSDSDTGGDEQFF. The V gene is TRBV24-1, the J gene TRBJ2-1; TRBD2 matches at 8 bases. Germline V lookup: CDR1 KGHDR, CDR2 SFDVKD. This CDR3 is built from 15 residues. The V segment lost 2 bases and the J segment 8 bases; nucleotides outside the gene matches: 7.

This chain joins TRBV2 and TRBJ2-7; 7 nucleotides match TRBD2. V lost 2 bases, J lost 4 bases, and 8 bases stayed unmatched. The CDR3 loop spans 15 amino acids. Germline loops: CDR1 SNHLY, CDR2 FYNNEI. The CDR3 region has the DNA TGTGCCAGCAGTGAAATTGGCTCTAGCGGATACGAGCAGTACTTC. Its translation: CASSEIGSSGYEQYF.

This clonotype showed up many times. The chain uses TRBV3-1 and TRBJ2-7, with D perhaps matching TRBD1 or TRBD2 (5 bases each). V dropped 3 bases and J dropped 3 bases, with 15 bases sitting between them. Germline CDR1 is LGHDT and CDR2 is YNNKEL (reference sequence). This CDR3 spans 15 amino acids. The CDR3 spells CASSQRGAHHYEQYF. In nucleotides, the CDR3 is TGTGCCAGCAGCCAGAGAGGGGCGCACCACTACGAGCAGTACTTC.

In this sample, this clonotype turned up many times. As DNA, the CDR3 is TGTGCCTCCGACGGGGGCACTGAAGCTTTCTTT. Protein sequence: CASDGGTEAFF. This chain uses TRBV24-1 with TRBJ1-1; maybe TRBD1 (5 bases). CDR3 length: 11 residues. V was clipped by 12 bases and J by 4 bases, with 11 bases between them. Germline lookup yields CDR1 KGHDR and CDR2 SFDVKD.

The V call is TRBV5-6, the J call TRBJ2-3, with 10 bases identical to TRBD2. This CDR3 comprises 16 residues. The germline V gene encodes CDR1 SGHDT and CDR2 YYEEEE. J lost 2 bases, V lost 4 bases, and 7 bases had no gene match. CDR3 region: CASSLRAGGSTDTQYF. The DNA of the CDR3 is TGTGCCAGCAGCCTGCGAGCGGGGGGGTCCACAGATACGCAGTATTTT.

This clonotype was counted at least ten times. The chain is built from TRBV5-8 and TRBJ1-2; D unclear. Per the germline V gene, CDR1 is SGHTS and CDR2 is YDEGEE. V was clipped by 2 bases and J by 2 bases, with 4 bases between them. The CDR3 sequence is 12 residues long. The CDR3 spells CASSFLNYGYTF. CDR3 sequence (DNA): TGTGCCAGCAGCTTCTTAAACTATGGCTACACCTTC.

Of note for this clonotype: An end of the junction differs from the germline gene, which may be a read error. The V gene is TRBV24-1, the J gene TRBJ1-1; D is perhaps TRBD1 (6 bases). The germline V gene has CDR1 KGHDR and CDR2 SFDVKD. The CDR3 covers 16 residues. The CDR3 DNA is TGTGCCACCAGTGAGCCACCGGGACGGGGGGACACTGGAGCTTTCTTT. Protein: CATSEPPGRGDTGAFF.

The chain has TRBV18 and TRBJ2-4, with D uncertain. Trimming shortened V by 3 bases and J by 12 bases, and 9 bases separated the two germline ends. The length of the CDR3 is 11 residues. Germline V gives CDR1 KGHSH, CDR2 LQKENI. CDR3 in DNA: TGTGCCAGCTCACCTTCGATTGGTCAGTACTTC. Residues: CASSPSIGQYF.

The V and J genes are TRBV3-1 and TRBJ2-7; D might be TRBD1 or TRBD2, each matching 6 bases. Per the germline V gene, CDR1 is LGHDT and CDR2 is YNNKEL (reference sequence). The CDR3 runs 16 residues. V gave up 3 bases and J gave up 0 bases, with 15 bases separating them. CDR3 residues: CASSHAPGGSSYEQYF. CDR3 DNA sequence: TGTGCCAGCAGCCACGCCCCCGGGGGCAGCTCCTACGAGCAGTACTTC.

As for this clonotype: This may arise from a read error, as a much more abundant clone is one base away. The chain joins TRBV4-1 to TRBJ1-4, with D uncertain. From germline, CDR1 is MGHRA and CDR2 YSYEKL. The CDR3 spans 16 residues. The germline V and J ends were trimmed by 6 bases and 0 bases, with 14 bases remaining between them. This chain's CDR3 is CASRLEVGSTNEKLFF. The CDR3 bases are TGCGCCAGCAGGCTCGAAGTGGGTTCAACTAATGAAAAACTGTTTTTT.

In this sample, this clonotype turned up once. The chain links TRBV29-1 to TRBJ1-2; 7 nucleotides line up with TRBD1. The germline V gene has CDR1 SQVTM and CDR2 ANQGSEA. CDR3 size: 12 residues. The CDR3 DNA reads TGCGCCGGGACAGAGGCTAACTATGGCTACACCTTC. The encoded protein is CAGTEANYGYTF.

This clonotype was detected a few times. The chain links TRBV11-2 to TRBJ1-4; D is unresolved. V lost 5 bases and J lost 6, with 22 bases in between. The length of the CDR3 is 17 residues. Germline values: CDR1 SGHAT, CDR2 FQNNGV. The CDR3 region has the DNA TGTGCCAGCAGCGACGGATGGGGAGGTAGAGTCGATGAAAAACTGTTTTTT. Protein product: CASSDGWGGRVDEKLFF.

This clonotype is medium-sized within its sample. This rearrangement joins TRBV15 to TRBJ2-7, with a weak D call TRBD1 (6 bases). This CDR3 is 13 amino acids long. V lost 3 bases, J lost 9 bases, and 15 bases lay in between. The V gene's germline CDR1 is LNHNV and CDR2 YYDKDF (reference sequence). The CDR3, as DNA: TGTGCCACCAGCAGCCAACACAGGGTCAGGCAGTACTTC. Translation: CATSSQHRVRQYF. Looking up the rest from reference TRBV15 and TRBJ2-7 gives the full variable domain: DAMVIQNPRYQVTQFGKPVTLSCSQTLNHNVMYWYQQKSSQAPKLLFHYYDKDFNNEADTPDNFQSRRPNTSFCFLDIRSPGLGDTAMYLCATSSQHRVRQYFGPGTRLTVT.

The V call is TRBV25-1, the J call TRBJ2-3; unclear D gene. Trimming took 5 bases from V and 0 from J, leaving 12 bases between them. This CDR3 spans 15 amino acids. Germline V gene lookup returns CDR1 MGHDK and CDR2 SYGVNS. DNA for the CDR3: TGTGCCAGCAGTCCTCCCCTTGCTAGCACAGATACGCAGTATTTT. Translating gives CASSPPLASTDTQYF.

This chain joins TRBV10-2 and TRBJ1-1, with a weak D call TRBD1 (5 bases). Trimming took off 6 bases at V and 5 bases at J, with 16 bases between the two ends. Germline V gene lookup returns CDR1 WSHSY and CDR2 SAAADI. CDR3 length: 14 amino acids. The CDR3 coding sequence is TGCGCCAGCAGCTTAGACAGTTTTCGGACTGAAGCTTTCTTT. Translated, it gives CASSLDSFRTEAFF.